These 18 T cell receptor beta chains came from one sample sequenced in a study of blood T cell repertoires in COVID-19. Sequencing was performed with immunoSEQ multiplex PCR; in TCRdb, only in-frame clones are kept and a portion is missing. The sample carries tens of thousands of clones, approximately 90% recorded once. The specimen was peripheral blood. All receptors come from a man in his fifties or sixties with active COVID-19.

This chain connects TRBV4-1 to TRBJ2-5, with D possibly TRBD2 on 6 matching bases. Germline V gene lookup returns CDR1 MGHRA and CDR2 YSYEKL. This CDR3 has 15 amino acids. V gave up 1 base and J gave up 3 bases, with 12 bases separating them. The CDR3 nucleotides read TGCGCCAGCAGCCAAGGATGGGAGGAAAAAGAGACCCAGTACTTC. Its protein is CASSQGWEEKETQYF.

The chain carries TRBV11-2 and TRBJ2-5; D gene unclear. CDR1 is SGHAT, CDR2 FQNNGV, per germline. The CDR3 is 11 amino acids. The V end was cut by 6 bases, the J end by 4 bases, with 6 bases between. CDR3 amino acids: CASRSIETQYF. CDR3 sequence (DNA): TGTGCCAGCAGGTCAATAGAGACCCAGTACTTC.

This clone was observed once. This chain joins TRBV3-1 (or the pseudogene TRBV3-2) and TRBJ1-1; 10 bases map to TRBD1. V shed 4 bases and J 6 bases; nucleotides not matched to a gene: 2. Germline V CDR1 and CDR2: LGHDT, YNNKEL (reference sequence). The CDR3 is made up of 13 amino acids. CDR3 bases: TGTGCCAGCAGCCGGGACAGGGGTCCTGAAGCTTTCTTT. Its translation is CASSRDRGPEAFF.

V is TRBV11-2 and J is TRBJ2-7, with D possibly matching TRBD1 (5 bases). The CDR3 spans 15 residues. The germline V gene has CDR1 SGHAT and CDR2 FQNNGV. V was clipped by 1 base and J by 6 bases, with 16 bases between them. The CDR3 DNA is TGTGCCAGCAGCTTAGGTCGTAGGGGCACTGGCGAGCAGTACTTC. As protein: CASSLGRRGTGEQYF.

The J gene is TRBJ2-2, the V gene TRBV4-1, with no clear D. CDR1 and CDR2 (germline): MGHRA, YSYEKL. CDR3 length: 16 amino acids. V dropped 0 bases and J dropped 2 bases, with 10 bases sitting between them. CDR3 region: CASSQDELINTGELFF. The CDR3 DNA is TGCGCCAGCAGCCAAGACGAACTTATAAACACCGGGGAGCTGTTTTTT.

The rearrangement joins TRBV19 to TRBJ2-6; D is undetermined. V gave up 7 bases and J gave up 4 bases, with 8 bases separating them. Per the germline V gene, CDR1 is LNHDA and CDR2 is SQIVND (reference sequence). This CDR3 is 13 amino acids long. The CDR3 DNA is TGTGCCAGTATGCTTACAGGGGCCAACGTCCTGACTTTC. Residues: CASMLTGANVLTF.

This clone was seen only a few times. V gene TRBV2 combines with J gene TRBJ1-2, with unresolved D. The germline gives CDR1 SNHLY, CDR2 FYNNEI. This CDR3 region has 15 residues. Trimming shortened V by 2 bases and J by 7 bases, and 17 bases separated the two germline ends. CDR3 in DNA: TGTGCCAGCAGTGAAAGCACCGTCGGTCACGGTGGCTACACCTTC. Translation gives CASSESTVGHGGYTF.

The CDR3 spells CASSVQGRDTQYF. DNA for the CDR3: TGTGCCAGCAGCGTACAGGGTAGGGATACGCAGTATTTT. This rearrangement joins TRBV9 to TRBJ2-3; D perhaps matches TRBD1 (5 bases). The CDR3 totals 13 residues. Trimming cost V 1 base and J 6 bases, with 9 bases left between them. The germline gives CDR1 SGDLS, CDR2 YYNGEE.

The J gene is TRBJ2-2, the V gene TRBV28, with D possibly TRBD1 on 6 matching bases. Trimming removed 2 bases at V and 0 bases at J, with 7 bases between. This CDR3 is built from 15 residues. Germline loops: CDR1 MDHEN, CDR2 SYDVKM. Written as DNA, the CDR3 is TGTGCCAGCAGTTTACCAGGGGCGAACACCGGGGAGCTGTTTTTT. This translates into CASSLPGANTGELFF. The variable domain in full, with the rest retrieved from reference TRBV28 and TRBJ2-2, is DVKVTQSSRYLVKRTGEKVFLECVQDMDHENMFWYRQDPGLGLRLIYFSYDVKMKEKGDIPEGYSVSREKKERFSLILESASTNQTSMYLCASSLPGANTGELFFGEGSRLTVL.

The chain couples TRBV19 to TRBJ1-2; weak D call: TRBD1 (5 bases). Trimming removed 7 bases from V and 7 bases from J, with 13 bases in between. From germline, CDR1 is LNHDA and CDR2 SQIVND (reference sequence). There are 12 residues in the CDR3. CDR3 DNA sequence: TGTGCCAGTATCGACACCACAGGTGGCTACACCTTC. This encodes CASIDTTGGYTF.

The V gene is TRBV5-6, the J gene TRBJ1-2; 9 bases are a match to TRBD1. CDR1 and CDR2 from the germline V gene are SGHDT and YYEEEE. This CDR3 contains 15 residues. With V trimmed by 1 base and J by 4 bases, 5 bases remained unmatched. This CDR3 reads CASSLLQGAGYGYTF. As DNA, the CDR3 is TGTGCCAGCAGCTTGCTACAGGGGGCGGGCTATGGCTACACCTTC.

This chain connects TRBV7-2 to TRBJ2-2; 9 nucleotides match TRBD2. V shed 2 bases and J 5 bases; nucleotides not matched to a gene: 3. The CDR3 runs to 15 residues. The V gene's germline CDR1 is SGHTA and CDR2 FQGNSA. CDR3 DNA sequence: TGTGCCAGCAGCTTAAGCCTAGCGGGGACCGGGGAGCTGTTTTTT. Its translation is CASSLSLAGTGELFF.

The genes are TRBV24-1 and TRBJ2-7; a weak D match, TRBD1 (5 bases). The V end was cut by 10 bases, the J end by 8 bases, with 14 bases between. This CDR3 is built from 11 residues. Germline V gene sequence: CDR1 KGHDR, CDR2 SFDVKD. CDR3 sequence: CATSWGQKQYF. CDR3 in DNA: TGTGCCACGTCTTGGGGCCAAAAGCAGTACTTC.

The chain recombines TRBV23-1 with TRBJ2-6; weak D call: TRBD2 (6 bases). TRBV23-1 is an open reading frame whose function is uncertain. This CDR3 spans 19 amino acids. V lost 4 bases and J lost 1, with 20 bases in between. The CDR3 reads CASSLRARDGRSGANVLTF. CDR3 nucleotide sequence: TGCGCCAGCAGTCTTAGGGCACGGGACGGGAGATCTGGGGCCAACGTCCTGACTTTC.

This clone was counted a few times. The gene calls are TRBV9 and TRBJ2-2; tentatively, D is TRBD2 (5 bases). V shed 3 bases and J shed 0 bases, with 12 bases lying between them. Per germline, CDR1 SGDLS and CDR2 YYNGEE. CDR3 length equals 16 residues. CDR3 DNA sequence: TGTGCCAGCAGCGGGCAAAGCGGTACGAACACCGGGGAGCTGTTTTTT. It yields the protein CASSGQSGTNTGELFF. Together with reference TRBV9 and TRBJ2-2, the CDR3 gives the full variable domain: DSGVTQTPKHLITATGQRVTLRCSPRSGDLSVYWYQQSLDQGLQFLIQYYNGEERAKGNILERFSAQQFPDLHSELNLSSLELGDSALYFCASSGQSGTNTGELFFGEGSRLTVL.

The CDR3 DNA sequence: TGTGCCAGCAGTTACTCGTATCGGGCTAATGAAAAACTGTTTTTT. It yields the protein CASSYSYRANEKLFF. J is TRBJ1-4 and V is TRBV6-6; no clear D. Germline CDR1 MNHNY, CDR2 SVGAGI (reference sequence). Deletions cut 0 bases from V and 3 bases from J, with 8 bases between. This CDR3 comprises 15 residues.

This sequence joins TRBV7-9 and TRBJ1-1, with TRBD1 as a possible D gene (6 bases). Trimming shortened V by 5 bases and J by 5 bases, and 12 bases separated the two germline ends. The CDR3 runs to 13 residues. Looked up from germline, CDR1 is SEHNR and CDR2 is FQNEAQ (reference sequence). CDR3 protein: CASSPYRVTEAFF. CDR3 sequence (DNA): TGTGCCAGCAGCCCGTACAGGGTGACTGAAGCTTTCTTT. The variable domain in full, completed from reference TRBV7-9 and TRBJ1-1, reads DTGVSQNPRHKITKRGQNVTFRCDPISEHNRLYWYRQTLGQGPEFLTYFQNEAQLEKSRLLSDRFSAERPKGSFSTLEIQRTEQGDSAMYLCASSPYRVTEAFFGQGTRLTVV.

CDR3 nucleotides: TGCGCCAGCAGCCAGGGACAGGGGATCACCGGGGAGCTGTTTTTT. Translation gives CASSQGQGITGELFF. V gene TRBV5-1 combines with J gene TRBJ2-2, with 10 positions matching TRBD1. This CDR3 spans 15 amino acids. Looked up from germline, CDR1 is SGHRS and CDR2 is YFSETQ. The junction had 4 bases not matched to a gene; V was cut back by 4 bases and J by 4 bases.